These 22 T cell receptor beta chains originate from one sample sequenced in a study of T cell responses to AZD1222 COVID-19 vaccine. Generated by immunoSEQ multiplex PCR, the TCRdb table keeps only in-frame clones and is missing some. Of about 150,000 clones listed, about nine tenths are singletons. This specimen consisted of peripheral blood, obtained on day 0 of AZD1222 vaccination. The receptors stem from an adult in good health.

This chain joins TRBV29-1 and TRBJ2-6; TRBD1 matches at 7 bases. CDR3 length: 15 residues. Looked up from germline, CDR1 is SQVTM and CDR2 is ANQGSEA. With 6 bases clipped from V and 0 bases from J, the junction kept 5 bases outside the gene matches. The CDR3 region has the DNA TGCAGCGTGGAGACAGGGAGCTCTGGGGCCAACGTCCTGACTTTC. This sequence encodes CSVETGSSGANVLTF.

The chain couples TRBV24-1 to TRBJ1-6; D may be TRBD1 (6 bases). V lost 7 bases, J lost 7 bases, and 13 bases lay in between. CDR1 is KGHDR, CDR2 SFDVKD, per germline. The CDR3 is 14 residues long. CDR3: CATSSGVPNSPLHF. CDR3 DNA sequence: TGTGCCACCAGCTCAGGGGTCCCGAATTCACCCCTCCACTTT.

The chain links TRBV4-1 to TRBJ1-2, with D uncertain. Trimming cost V 0 bases and J 3 bases, with 14 bases left between them. CDR3 length equals 16 residues. Germline assignment: CDR1 MGHRA and CDR2 YSYEKL. The DNA for the CDR3 is TGCGCCAGCAGCCAAGACAACCTCTCTGTGGACTATGGCTACACCTTC. This gives the protein CASSQDNLSVDYGYTF.

DNA for the CDR3: TGTGCCAGCAGAAAGGAGGGAACGCCCGGGGAGCTGTTTTTT. Amino acids: CASRKEGTPGELFF. J is TRBJ2-2 and V is TRBV25-1; possible D gene TRBD2, 6 bases. The CDR3 contains 14 residues. Trimming stripped 6 bases from V and 6 bases from J, with 14 bases between. CDR1 MGHDK and CDR2 SYGVNS come from the germline V gene.

The chain couples TRBV14 to TRBJ1-1; D not resolved. This CDR3 is 13 amino acids long. V was pared by 4 bases and J by 2 bases, with 8 bases between. Germline V CDR1 and CDR2: SGHDN, FVKESK. The CDR3: CASSLKSNTEAFF. The DNA of the CDR3 is TGTGCCAGCAGCCTAAAGTCAAACACTGAAGCTTTCTTT.

The chain has TRBV19 and TRBJ1-2; the D is unclear. The CDR3 contains 11 residues. The germline gives CDR1 LNHDA, CDR2 SQIVND (reference sequence). Trimming shortened V by 8 bases and J by 5 bases, and 9 bases separated the two germline ends. The CDR3 spells CASQTWYGYTF. The CDR3 bases are TGTGCCAGTCAGACATGGTATGGCTACACCTTC.

The table lists this clone with a few counts. The J gene is TRBJ2-2, the V gene TRBV14; D might be TRBD1 or TRBD2, each matching 5 bases. The CDR3 runs to 15 residues. Per the germline V gene, CDR1 is SGHDN and CDR2 is FVKESK. The V end lost 4 bases, the J end lost 6 bases, and 15 bases lay between the germline ends. The CDR3, as DNA: TGTGCCAGCAGCCCAACGGGACCAGGCGCCGGGGAGCTGTTTTTT. Translation gives CASSPTGPGAGELFF.

V gene TRBV14 combines with J gene TRBJ2-3, with TRBD1 matching over 8 bases. CDR3 length: 15 amino acids. J was trimmed by 0 bases and V by 3 bases; bases with no gene match: 2. Germline loops: CDR1 SGHDN, CDR2 FVKESK. The CDR3 DNA reads as TGTGCCAGCAGCCATTGGACAGGGAGCACAGATACGCAGTATTTT. Its protein product is CASSHWTGSTDTQYF.

This chain connects TRBV5-1 to TRBJ1-5; unclear D gene. CDR3 length equals 14 residues. The germline V and J ends were trimmed by 0 bases and 7 bases, with 11 bases remaining between them. Germline V gives CDR1 SGHRS, CDR2 YFSETQ. CDR3: CASSLGTHGQPQHF. The CDR3 bases are TGCGCCAGCAGCTTGGGAACCCACGGGCAGCCCCAGCATTTT.

The chain employs TRBV30 and TRBJ2-1; 7 bases fit TRBD2. Trimming cost V 5 bases and J 2 bases; bases outside gene matches: 9. Germline V gene data show CDR1 as GTSNPN and CDR2 as SVGIG (reference sequence). The CDR3 consists of 15 residues. This chain's CDR3 is CAWGGLVSAYNEQFF. As DNA, the CDR3 is TGTGCCTGGGGAGGACTAGTTTCCGCCTACAATGAGCAGTTCTTC.

The chain carries TRBV29-1 and TRBJ2-7; 9 positions match TRBD2. After removal of 4 bases from V and 0 bases from J, the junction contained 10 bases not matched to a gene. CDR1 and CDR2 from the germline V gene are SQVTM and ANQGSEA. CDR3 length equals 16 residues. CDR3: CSVGPAGGQSSYEQYF. CDR3 sequence (DNA): TGCAGCGTTGGCCCAGCGGGGGGCCAGAGCTCCTACGAGCAGTACTTC.

This clone was observed a handful of times. This sequence joins TRBV9 and TRBJ1-1; possibly TRBD1 for D (6 bases). From germline, CDR1 is SGDLS and CDR2 YYNGEE. Trimming cost V 3 bases and J 5 bases, with 17 bases left between them. This CDR3 is 15 amino acids long. The CDR3 bases are TGTGCCAGCAGCGCGGAGGCGGGGGGCGCGACTGAAGCTTTCTTT. Residues: CASSAEAGGATEAFF.

Here the CDR3 reads CASSQAGTAGGEQYF. In DNA, the CDR3 is TGCGCCAGCAGCCAAGCGGGGACAGCCGGCGGCGAGCAGTACTTC. The V gene is TRBV4-1, the J gene TRBJ2-7; TRBD1 agrees at 7 bases. CDR3 length equals 15 residues. CDR1 is MGHRA, CDR2 YSYEKL, per germline. V shed 1 base and J 6 bases; nucleotides not matched to a gene: 9.

V gene TRBV9 combines with J gene TRBJ1-5; TRBD1 matches at 7 bases. J gave up 4 bases and V 2 bases, and 3 bases lay outside the gene matches. This CDR3 has 14 amino acids. CDR1 is SGDLS, CDR2 YYNGEE, per germline. The CDR3 reads CASSVGTANQPQHF. In DNA form, the CDR3 reads TGTGCCAGCAGCGTCGGGACAGCAAATCAGCCCCAGCATTTT.

In DNA form, the CDR3 reads TGTGCCAGCAGCGTTTGGAGACCGGGACAGGTTGACACTGAAGCTTTCTTT. Its translation is CASSVWRPGQVDTEAFF. The chain couples TRBV9 to TRBJ1-1; 8 bases align to TRBD1. Losses at the gene ends were 2 bases for V and 3 bases for J; bases not matched to a gene: 12. The germline V gene encodes CDR1 SGDLS and CDR2 YYNGEE. CDR3 size: 17 residues. Full variable domain (missing parts from reference TRBV9 and TRBJ1-1): DSGVTQTPKHLITATGQRVTLRCSPRSGDLSVYWYQQSLDQGLQFLIQYYNGEERAKGNILERFSAQQFPDLHSELNLSSLELGDSALYFCASSVWRPGQVDTEAFFGQGTRLTVV.

CDR3 coding DNA: TGCGCCAGCAGCCAACTGGGTACGAACACTGAAGCTTTCTTT. Translation gives CASSQLGTNTEAFF. The J gene is TRBJ1-1, the V gene TRBV4-3; no clear D gene. Germline CDR1 and CDR2: LGHNA and YSLEER. There are 14 residues in the CDR3. V was cut by 2 bases and J by 1 base, with 8 bases left in between.

The chain couples TRBV6-7 to TRBJ2-1, with D perhaps matching TRBD2 (8 bases). TRBV6-7 is given ORF status, its function remaining uncertain. The V end lost 10 bases, the J end lost 14 bases, and 18 bases lay between the germline ends. This CDR3 is built from 11 residues. In DNA, the CDR3 is TGTGCCATCCCTCCGGGAGGGGGCAAGTTCTTC. It is translated as CAIPPGGGKFF.

The gene calls are TRBV29-1 and TRBJ1-1; unclear D gene. The CDR3 length is 14 residues. V was cut by 1 base and J by 1 base, with 10 bases left in between. Germline V gene sequence: CDR1 SQVTM, CDR2 ANQGSEA. The CDR3 sequence is CSVEGALTNTEAFF. CDR3 sequence (DNA): TGCAGCGTTGAAGGAGCCCTAACGAACACTGAAGCTTTCTTT.

This clone came up a few times. The chain has TRBV5-1 and TRBJ2-2; TRBD2 matches 12 bases. Germline CDR1 SGHRS, CDR2 YFSETQ. CDR3 length equals 16 residues. V lost 4 bases to trimming and J lost 1 base; unmatched junction nucleotides: 2. CDR3 in amino acids: CASSILAGGNTGELFF. CDR3 coding DNA: TGCGCCAGCAGCATACTAGCGGGGGGGAACACCGGGGAGCTGTTTTTT.

The rearrangement uses TRBV14 and TRBJ1-1; possibly TRBD1 for D (6 bases). Germline CDR1 and CDR2: SGHDN and FVKESK. This CDR3 is 13 amino acids long. Trimming cost V 1 base and J 10 bases, with 13 bases left between them. CDR3 residues: CASSQVLQGIAFF. The CDR3 bases are TGTGCCAGCAGCCAAGTATTACAGGGCATAGCTTTCTTT.

The chain recombines TRBV30 with TRBJ2-6; 7 nucleotides agree with TRBD1. Germline assignment: CDR1 GTSNPN and CDR2 SVGIG (reference sequence). Germline trimming cut 5 bases from V and 2 bases from J; bases unmatched to any gene: 6. This CDR3 spans 15 amino acids. Here the CDR3 DNA reads TGTGCCTGGTTGCAGGGGGTGGCTGGGGCCAACGTCCTGACTTTC. It specifies CAWLQGVAGANVLTF.

The chain recombines TRBV7-2 with TRBJ2-1; D is unresolved. CDR1 and CDR2 (germline): SGHTA, FQGNSA. This CDR3 contains 15 residues. Trimming shortened V by 3 bases and J by 4 bases, and 13 bases separated the two germline ends. CDR3 nucleotide sequence: TGTGCCAGCAGCTTGACCCTTGGACCGTACAATGAGCAGTTCTTC. It translates to CASSLTLGPYNEQFF.